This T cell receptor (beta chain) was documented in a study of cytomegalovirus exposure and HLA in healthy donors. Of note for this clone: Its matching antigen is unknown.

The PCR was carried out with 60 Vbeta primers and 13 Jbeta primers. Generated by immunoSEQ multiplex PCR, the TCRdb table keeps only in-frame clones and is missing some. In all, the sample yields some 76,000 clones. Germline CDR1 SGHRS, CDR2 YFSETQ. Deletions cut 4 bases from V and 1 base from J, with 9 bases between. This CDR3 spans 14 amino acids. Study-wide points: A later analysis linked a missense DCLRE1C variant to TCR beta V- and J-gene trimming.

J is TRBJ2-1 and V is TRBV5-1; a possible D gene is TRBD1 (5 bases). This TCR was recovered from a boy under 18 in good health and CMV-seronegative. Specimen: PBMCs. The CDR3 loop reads CASSPGFSYNEQFF. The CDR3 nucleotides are TGCGCCAGCAGCCCAGGGTTTTCCTACAATGAGCAGTTCTTC.